Below, 8 T cell receptor beta chains from the same sample are listed, as sequenced in a study of T-cell memory formation after mild COVID-19. TCRdb fed the 5' RACE reads into MiXCR, producing one record per CDR3 protein. This table has around 300,000 distinct CDR3 sequences, roughly an eighth appearing once. Source material: PBMCs or a T cell subset sorted from them (not recorded which). These TCRs come from a man younger than 35 who had mild COVID-19 (a few samples of this study predate the infection). Cell type and time point are not known.

This clonotype was counted a single time. The V call is TRBV10-1, the J call TRBJ2-3, with 7 bases identical to TRBD1. Germline V gene data show CDR1 as WNHNN and CDR2 as SYGVQD (reference sequence). V trimming: 3 bases; J trimming: 3 bases; junction bases outside the gene matches: 12. This CDR3 comprises 17 residues. The CDR3 nucleotides read TGCGCCAGCAGTGAATCGAGGGGGCAGTATCGTACAGATACGCAGTATTTT. Translated, it gives CASSESRGQYRTDTQYF.

This clonotype appeared a few times. The chain joins TRBV7-9 to TRBJ2-3, with D hard to call. The V and J ends lost 1 base and 6 bases respectively, with 11 bases between them. CDR3 size: 14 residues. Germline assignment: CDR1 SEHNR and CDR2 FQNEAQ (reference sequence). CDR3 region: CASSLDGLWDTQYF. The CDR3 nucleotides are TGTGCCAGCAGCTTAGATGGTCTTTGGGATACGCAGTATTTT.

V usage is TRBV4-2 and J usage is TRBJ1-1; the D is unclear. CDR1 and CDR2 (germline): LGHNA, YNFKEQ. The CDR3 has 14 amino acids. The V end lost 3 bases, the J end lost 5 bases, and 13 bases lay between the germline ends. The CDR3, as DNA: TGTGCCAGCAGCCATTCCGAGAAAGGAACTGAAGCTTTCTTT. Translating gives CASSHSEKGTEAFF.

This chain uses TRBV30 with TRBJ1-5, with 8 bases fitting TRBD1. The CDR3 extends over 13 amino acids. CDR1 GTSNPN and CDR2 SVGIG come from the germline V gene (reference sequence). The trim removed 5 bases at V and 9 bases at J, leaving 9 bases unmatched. The CDR3 region is CAWSSRGLRPQHF. CDR3 nucleotides: TGTGCCTGGTCGTCCAGGGGGCTTCGGCCCCAGCATTTT.

The rearrangement links TRBV4-1 to TRBJ1-5; D unresolved. The germline V gene encodes CDR1 MGHRA and CDR2 YSYEKL. The CDR3 contains 15 residues. V was pared by 3 bases and J by 7 bases, with 16 bases between. The DNA for the CDR3 is TGCGCCAGCAGCCAGTCAGTGGCGGGCATACAGCCCCAGCATTTT. Translated: CASSQSVAGIQPQHF.

The chain recombines TRBV29-1 with TRBJ1-1; D remains ambiguous. V dropped 1 base and J dropped 8 bases, with 11 bases sitting between them. Germline loops: CDR1 SQVTM, CDR2 ANQGSEA. The CDR3 extends over 12 amino acids. The CDR3 here is CSVEGVGGEAFF. CDR3 sequence (DNA): TGCAGCGTTGAAGGGGTGGGAGGAGAAGCTTTCTTT.

This clonotype has more than one count but fewer than ten. The chain is built from TRBV9 and TRBJ1-2; D call uncertain. The V and J ends lost 4 bases and 5 bases respectively, with 9 bases between them. Germline CDR1 reads SGDLS; CDR2 reads YYNGEE. There are 12 residues in the CDR3. CDR3 coding DNA: TGTGCCAGCAGCCCGTCATCTTATGGCTACACCTTC. This codes for CASSPSSYGYTF.

This chain connects TRBV12-3 or TRBV12-4 to TRBJ1-2; TRBD1 might be the D (6 bases). V was trimmed by 6 bases and J by 6 bases, leaving 20 bases between them. This CDR3 has 15 amino acids. CDR3 bases: TGTGCCAGCAGCACCTTGGCCGGGACAAGGAATGGCTACACCTTC. Amino acid sequence: CASSTLAGTRNGYTF.